This T cell receptor (beta chain) emerged from a study of OX40 agonist ivuxolimab in advanced cancers. On the study more broadly: Hepatocellular carcinoma, melanoma, renal cell or head and neck cancer was diagnosed in the dose-escalation patients. General study points: Dosing at 0.1 to 3.0 mg/kg was accompanied by clonal expansion of CD4+ and CD8+ blood T cells by week 6. Among T cells, CD8+ cells averaged more expanded clones than CD4+ cells.

This clone has only a few counts. Its antigen is not known. Only in-frame clones appear in the TCRdb table, and some are missing; sequencing was by immunoSEQ multiplex PCR. The sample records approximately 90,000 clones, roughly 89% being singletons. CDR1 LNHDA and CDR2 SQIVND come from the germline V gene (reference sequence). J lost 1 base, V lost 1 base, and 4 bases had no gene match. The CDR3 runs 16 residues. This clonotype was obtained from an adult with an advanced solid tumor such as melanoma, head and neck, liver or kidney cancer. The V call is TRBV19, the J call TRBJ2-3; 8 positions match TRBD1. The material was CD4+ or CD8+ T cells sorted from blood, obtained in a trial of the OX40 agonist ivuxolimab. CDR3: CASSIGETGGTDTQYF. CDR3 bases: TGTGCCAGTAGTATAGGGGAGACAGGGGGCACAGATACGCAGTATTTT.